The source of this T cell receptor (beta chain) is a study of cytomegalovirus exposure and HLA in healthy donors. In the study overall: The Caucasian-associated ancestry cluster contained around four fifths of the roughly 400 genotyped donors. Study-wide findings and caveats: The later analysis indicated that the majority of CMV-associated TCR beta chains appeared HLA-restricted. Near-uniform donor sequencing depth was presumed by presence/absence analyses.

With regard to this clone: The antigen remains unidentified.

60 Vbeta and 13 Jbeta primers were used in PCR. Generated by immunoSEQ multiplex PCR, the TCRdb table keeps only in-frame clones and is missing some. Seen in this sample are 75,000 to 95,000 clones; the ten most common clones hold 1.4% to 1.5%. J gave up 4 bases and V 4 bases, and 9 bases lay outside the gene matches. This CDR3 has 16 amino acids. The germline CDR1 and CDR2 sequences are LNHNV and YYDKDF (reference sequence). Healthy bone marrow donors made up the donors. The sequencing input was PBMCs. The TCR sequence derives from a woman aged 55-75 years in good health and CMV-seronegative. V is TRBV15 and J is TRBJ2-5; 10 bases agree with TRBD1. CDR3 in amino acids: CATSKNPGQGLETQYF. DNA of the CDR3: TGTGCCACCAGCAAAAATCCGGGACAGGGGCTAGAGACCCAGTACTTC.